This entry lists 17 T cell receptor beta chains sequenced from one sample in a study of shared clonotypes between healthy human individuals. Clones were read by immunoSEQ multiplex PCR, and TCRdb kept only the in-frame ones, dropping some. The data hold 2 million to 3 million clones, with more than 90% observed a single time. The specimen sequenced was naive CD4+ T cells sorted from blood. Documented subset: CD45RA+ positively selected. These receptors all come from a man between 18 and 29 years old in good health.

This chain joins TRBV10-1 and TRBJ2-7; weak D call: TRBD2 (6 bases). Germline CDR1 reads WNHNN; CDR2 reads SYGVQD (reference sequence). The V end was cut by 3 bases, the J end by 0 bases, with 12 bases between. The CDR3 loop spans 15 amino acids. The CDR3, as DNA: TGCGCCAGCAGTGAAGGAGGGAGTAACTCCTACGAGCAGTACTTC. Translating it yields CASSEGGSNSYEQYF.

The rearrangement joins TRBV19 to TRBJ1-1; 7 bases line up with TRBD1. CDR1 and CDR2 (germline): LNHDA, SQIVND (reference sequence). The CDR3 totals 14 residues. After removal of 3 bases from V and 2 bases from J, the junction contained 3 bases not matched to a gene. CDR3 DNA sequence: TGTGCCAGTAGTATGTGGGACAGAAACACTGAAGCTTTCTTT. Translating gives CASSMWDRNTEAFF.

CDR3 nucleotides: TGTGCCAGCAGTTACTCGACCGGGTCGAACACTGAAGCTTTCTTT. Protein: CASSYSTGSNTEAFF. V gene TRBV6-5 combines with J gene TRBJ1-1; D uncertain. CDR3 length: 15 residues. V was cut by 0 bases and J by 1 base, with 9 bases left in between. Germline assignment: CDR1 MNHEY and CDR2 SVGAGI.

This clone has only one observation. The V gene is TRBV7-2, the J gene TRBJ1-2; maybe TRBD1 (5 bases). This CDR3 region has 14 residues. Germline V gives CDR1 SGHTA, CDR2 FQGNSA. With 5 bases removed from V and 0 bases from J, the gap between germline ends came to 10 bases. The DNA for the CDR3 is TGTGCCAGCAGCAGGGGCGACACTAACTATGGCTACACCTTC. Encoded protein: CASSRGDTNYGYTF.

Turning to this clone: At one boundary the junction diverges from the germline segment, which might be a read error. J is TRBJ1-3 and V is TRBV6-5; D ambiguous. The CDR3 covers 11 residues. Germline V lookup: CDR1 MNHEY, CDR2 SVGAGI. Here the CDR3 DNA reads TGTGCCACCAGTCCCGGAAACACCATATATTTT. Its protein product is CATSPGNTIYF.

As concerns this clone: This specimen includes other DNA sequences encoding the same CDR3. The chain is built from TRBV9 and TRBJ1-3; D is undetermined. Germline V gene data show CDR1 as SGDLS and CDR2 as YYNGEE. V was cut by 0 bases and J by 4 bases, with 5 bases left in between. The CDR3 covers 13 residues. This CDR3 is CASSVDLGNTIYF. For the CDR3, the DNA is TGTGCCAGCAGCGTAGATTTAGGAAACACCATATATTTT.

This clone was observed once. The genes are TRBV5-4 and TRBJ2-5; D may be TRBD2 (6 bases). From germline, CDR1 is SGHNT and CDR2 YYREEE (reference sequence). This CDR3 spans 13 amino acids. V gave up 4 bases and J gave up 5 bases, with 12 bases separating them. DNA for the CDR3: TGTGCCAGCAGCCCGGGGGAACAGGAGACCCAGTACTTC. Translated: CASSPGEQETQYF. Together with reference TRBV5-4 and TRBJ2-5, the CDR3 gives the full variable domain: ETGVTQSPTHLIKTRGQQVTLRCSSQSGHNTVSWYQQALGQGPQFIFQYYREEENGRGNFPPRFSGLQFPNYSSELNVNALELDDSALYLCASSPGEQETQYFGPGTRLLVL.

The CDR3 region is CASSFVRADTEAFF. CDR3 nucleotide sequence: TGTGCCAGCAGCTTTGTAAGGGCTGACACTGAAGCTTTCTTT. V usage is TRBV7-9 and J usage is TRBJ1-1; no clear D. V dropped 3 bases and J dropped 3 bases, with 11 bases sitting between them. This CDR3 spans 14 amino acids. The V gene's germline CDR1 is SEHNR and CDR2 FQNEAQ (reference sequence).

V and J are TRBV19 and TRBJ2-1; 8 positions agree with TRBD1. The V gene end was trimmed by 1 base and the J gene end by 2 bases; junction bases not matched to a gene: 7. Germline V gene lookup returns CDR1 LNHDA and CDR2 SQIVND (reference sequence). CDR3 length: 17 residues. The CDR3 bases are TGTGCCAGTAGTATAGGTGACAGGGGAGGAACCTACAATGAGCAGTTCTTC. This codes for CASSIGDRGGTYNEQFF. Complete variable domain (other parts from reference TRBV19 and TRBJ2-1): DGGITQSPKYLFRKEGQNVTLSCEQNLNHDAMYWYRQDPGQGLRLIYYSQIVNDFQKGDIAEGYSVSREKKESFPLTVTSAQKNPTAFYLCASSIGDRGGTYNEQFFGPGTRLTVL.

Only a few counts were recorded for this clone. The chain couples TRBV6-5 to TRBJ1-6; 10 bases fit TRBD1. J gave up 9 bases and V 6 bases, and 2 bases lay outside the gene matches. This CDR3 has 13 residues. Germline V gene sequence: CDR1 MNHEY, CDR2 SVGAGI. This CDR3 is CASRRDRGSPLHF. CDR3 bases: TGTGCCAGCAGGCGGGACAGGGGTTCACCCCTCCACTTT.

A word on this clone: This sample includes further DNA sequences coding for the same CDR3. The CDR3 bases are TGTGCCAGCATTTGGACGGGGAACACTGAAGCTTTCTTT. Its protein product is CASIWTGNTEAFF. This sequence joins TRBV28 and TRBJ1-1, with D unresolved. The germline CDR1 and CDR2 sequences are MDHEN and SYDVKM. This CDR3 spans 13 amino acids. Trimming cost V 7 bases and J 1 base, with 10 bases left between them.

The chain recombines TRBV2 with TRBJ2-7, with 8 bases lining up with TRBD1. Trimming took 4 bases from V and 0 from J; bases not matched to a gene: 2. The CDR3 is 14 residues long. Germline V gives CDR1 SNHLY, CDR2 FYNNEI. CDR3 amino acids: CASSGQGRSYEQYF. The CDR3 DNA is TGTGCCAGCAGTGGACAGGGGCGCTCCTACGAGCAGTACTTC. The whole variable domain, remainder taken from reference TRBV2 and TRBJ2-7, is EPEVTQTPSHQVTQMGQEVILRCVPISNHLYFYWYRQILGQKVEFLVSFYNNEISEKSEIFDDQFSVERPDGSNFTLKIRSTKLEDSAMYFCASSGQGRSYEQYFGPGTRLTVT.

The chain employs TRBV18 and TRBJ1-1; 9 nucleotides agree with TRBD1. Germline CDR1 KGHSH, CDR2 LQKENI. V was pared by 1 base and J by 6 bases, with 3 bases of the junction left unmatched. The CDR3 covers 14 residues. CDR3 DNA: TGTGCCAGCTCACCACAGGGACAGGGCTCTGAAGCTTTCTTT. Translation gives CASSPQGQGSEAFF. The variable domain in full, completed from reference TRBV18 and TRBJ1-1, reads NAGVMQNPRHLVRRRGQEARLRCSPMKGHSHVYWYRQLPEEGLKFMVYLQKENIIDESGMPKERFSAEFPKEGPSILRIQQVVRGDSAAYFCASSPQGQGSEAFFGQGTRLTVV.

The rearrangement joins TRBV10-3 to TRBJ2-4; a possible D gene is TRBD1 (5 bases). The germline CDR1 and CDR2 sequences are ENHRY and SYGVKD. The V gene lost 2 bases and the J gene lost 8 bases, with 10 bases spanning the gap. The CDR3 sequence is 13 residues long. CDR3 bases: TGTGCCATCAGTGAGGGGGCCCCTGACATTCAGTACTTC. Protein: CAISEGAPDIQYF.

The count of this clone is one. V gene TRBV19 combines with J gene TRBJ1-6, with unresolved D. The CDR3 runs to 15 residues. Trimming took off 5 bases at V and 7 bases at J, with 15 bases between the two ends. Germline CDR1 is LNHDA and CDR2 is SQIVND (reference sequence). The CDR3 protein is CASSDGVWSNSPLHF. As DNA, the CDR3 is TGTGCCAGTAGTGACGGGGTTTGGAGCAATTCACCCCTCCACTTT.

The CDR3 bases are TGTGCCAGCAGCAAGCCGGGACAGGGGGCTGACTATGGCTACACCTTC. Translating it yields CASSKPGQGADYGYTF. V gene TRBV5-4 combines with J gene TRBJ1-2; 12 bases map to TRBD1. This CDR3 region has 16 residues. Trimming took 4 bases from V and 3 from J; bases not matched to a gene: 7. CDR1 is SGHNT and CDR2 is YYREEE in the germline V gene (reference sequence).

CDR3 nucleotide sequence: TGTGCCAGCAGCCAAGATCGTGCGGGAGAGCAGTTCTTC. Encoded protein: CASSQDRAGEQFF. V and J are TRBV14 and TRBJ2-1; D is possibly TRBD2 (6 bases). Germline V gene data show CDR1 as SGHDN and CDR2 as FVKESK. Trimming took 0 bases from V and 10 from J, leaving 10 bases between them. The CDR3 has 13 residues. Full variable domain (rest looked up from reference TRBV14 and TRBJ2-1): EAGVTQFPSHSVIEKGQTVTLRCDPISGHDNLYWYRRVMGKEIKFLLHFVKESKQDESGMPNNRFLAERTGGTYSTLKVQPAELEDSGVYFCASSQDRAGEQFFGPGTRLTVL.